The clone carrying this TCR beta chain has only a few counts. What it binds is not known. These data are taken from a study of vaccination and CD4 T cells after COVID-19. As for the study in general: Participants got two doses of BNT162b2 or mRNA-1273 vaccine. Study-wide points: Spike mono-reactivity was the property of 304 of 307 vaccine-specific clones in convalescent patients.

Time point indicated: late sampling 161 to 241 days after vaccination in a few convalescent patients. The sample's treatment: roughly 10-day PBMC culture with coronavirus spike peptide pools or control peptides (ViraFEST assay). ViraFEST grew antigen-specific T cells using peptide pools, then sequenced TCRs. The study sequenced cultured CD4+ T cell DNA using the Oncomine TCR Beta short-read assay. Scientists extracted genomic DNA from CD4+ T cells grown in culture. TCRdb processed the PCR reads anew with MiXCR; each CDR3 protein has one entry. The sample holds about 21,000 distinct CDR3 sequences, roughly 40% seen once. V was cut by 0 bases and J by 2 bases, with 8 bases left in between. The germline V gene encodes CDR1 SGHNT and CDR2 YYREEE (reference sequence). This CDR3 comprises 14 residues.

The chain links TRBV5-4 to TRBJ2-5; tentatively, D is TRBD1 (6 bases). This specimen was CD4+ T cells from blood, cultured in vitro, taken about 7 months after SARS-CoV-2 vaccination. This receptor was identified in a human donor who had recovered from COVID-19. The chain's CDR3 is CASSLARGQETQYF. CDR3 DNA: TGTGCCAGCAGCTTGGCCAGGGGACAAGAGACCCAGTACTTC.